This T cell receptor beta chain stems from a study of blood T cell repertoires in COVID-19. Study in general: COVID-19 samples collected from the United States, Italy and Spain covered acute and convalescent phases. T cells, B-cell-depleted T cells, or PBMCs supplied cDNA or gDNA.

The germline V gene encodes CDR1 SGHDT and CDR2 YYEEEE. Trimming took 2 bases from V and 5 from J; bases not matched to a gene: 5. CDR3 length equals 15 residues. Original processing notes: Quantification of nucleated cells was approximated via reference gene primer amplification. Generated by immunoSEQ multiplex PCR, the TCRdb table keeps only in-frame clones and is missing some. For V, J and clone size, that table is used; D and trimming come from the DNA. The table records around 190,000 clones, roughly 75% of them present only once. What was sequenced was peripheral blood. The chain couples TRBV5-6 to TRBJ2-2, with 8 bases aligning to TRBD2. The source of this sequence is a man in his 70s with active or convalescent COVID-19. CDR3 in amino acids: CASSFGAGDTGELFF. As DNA, the CDR3 is TGTGCCAGCAGCTTTGGAGCGGGAGATACCGGGGAGCTGTTTTTT. Combining the CDR3 with reference TRBV5-6 and TRBJ2-2 gives the whole variable domain DAGVTQSPTHLIKTRGQQVTLRCSPKSGHDTVSWYQQALGQGPQFIFQYYEEEERQRGNFPDRFSGHQFPNYSSELNVNALLLGDSALYLCASSFGAGDTGELFFGEGSRLTVL.